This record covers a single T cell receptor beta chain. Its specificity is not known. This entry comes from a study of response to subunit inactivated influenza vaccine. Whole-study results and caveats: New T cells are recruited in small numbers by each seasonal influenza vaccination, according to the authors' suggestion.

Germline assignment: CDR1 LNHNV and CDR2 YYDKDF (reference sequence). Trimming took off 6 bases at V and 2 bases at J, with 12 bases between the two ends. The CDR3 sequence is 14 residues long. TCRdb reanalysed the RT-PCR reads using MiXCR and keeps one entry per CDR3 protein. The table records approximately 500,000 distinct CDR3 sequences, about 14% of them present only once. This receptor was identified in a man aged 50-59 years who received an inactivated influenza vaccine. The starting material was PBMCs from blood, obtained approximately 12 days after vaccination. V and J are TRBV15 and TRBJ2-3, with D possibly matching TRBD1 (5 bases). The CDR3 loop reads CATRFRGNTDTQYF. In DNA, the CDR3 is TGTGCCACCAGGTTTAGGGGAAACACAGATACGCAGTATTTT.